This T cell receptor beta chain was sequenced during a study of CD8+CD57+ T cells in acquired aplastic anemia. For the study at large: Sorted CD4+ plus CD8+ cells gave DNA averaging around 3.2 ug.

As concerns this clonotype: Antigen: not known.

Study-level points and caveats: Patients were compared with controls for CD8+ Simpson's diversity, and no significant difference emerged. Between patients and controls, over 25 CD8+ CDR3 sequences were found in common.

Using genomic DNA as the template, TCR beta VDJ and CDR3 profiling was carried out. Each CDR3 protein is one row after TCRdb ran MiXCR on the reads. The sample lists some 160,000 distinct CDR3 sequences, roughly 48% occurring once. The germline gives CDR1 SNHLY, CDR2 FYNNEI. This CDR3 is built from 12 residues. Trimming left V 3 bases short and J 6 bases short, with 9 bases between. All sequencing subjects had displayed CD8+CD57+ cell expansion on flow cytometry. The chain carries TRBV2 and TRBJ2-7; D may be TRBD2 (5 bases). The sample consisted of sorted CD4+, CD8+, or CD8+CD57+ T cells (not recorded which) from PBMCs. This clonotype was sampled from a human donor with aplastic anemia. For the CDR3, the DNA is TGTGCCAGCAGTGACAGGAGGTCCGAGCAGTACTTC. Its protein product is CASSDRRSEQYF.